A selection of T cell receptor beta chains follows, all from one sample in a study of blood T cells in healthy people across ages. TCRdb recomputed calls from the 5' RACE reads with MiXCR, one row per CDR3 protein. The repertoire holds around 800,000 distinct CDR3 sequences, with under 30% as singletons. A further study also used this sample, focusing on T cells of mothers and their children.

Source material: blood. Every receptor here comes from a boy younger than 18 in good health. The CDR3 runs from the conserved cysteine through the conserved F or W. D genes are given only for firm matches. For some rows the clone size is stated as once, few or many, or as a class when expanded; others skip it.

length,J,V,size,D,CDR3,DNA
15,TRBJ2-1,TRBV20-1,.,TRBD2,CSARVVVAGNNEQFF,TGCAGTGCTAGAGTGGTGGTAGCGGGAAATAATGAGCAGTTCTTC
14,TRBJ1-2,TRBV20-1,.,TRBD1,CSAPRTGGDYGYTF,TGCAGTGCACCCAGGACAGGGGGGGACTATGGCTACACCTTC
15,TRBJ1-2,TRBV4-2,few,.,CASSQDPWEDYGYTF,TGTGCCAGCAGCCAAGATCCCTGGGAGGACTATGGCTACACCTTC
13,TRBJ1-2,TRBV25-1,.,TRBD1,CASRRDRVGGYTF,TGTGCCAGCAGACGGGACAGGGTCGGTGGCTACACCTTC
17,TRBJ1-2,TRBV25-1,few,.,CASSYDVSGATNYGYTF,TGTGCCAGCAGTTACGACGTTTCGGGAGCCACTAACTATGGCTACACCTTC
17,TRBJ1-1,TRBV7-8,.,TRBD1,CASSRWGGGEHGTEAFF,TGTGCCAGCAGCCGATGGGGAGGGGGCGAGCATGGCACTGAAGCTTTCTTT
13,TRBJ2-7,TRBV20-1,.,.,CSARDSLTYEQYF,TGCAGTGCTAGAGATTCCTTAACCTACGAGCAGTACTTC
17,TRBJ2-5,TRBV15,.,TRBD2,CATSRGRTSGDQETQYF,TGTGCCACCAGCAGAGGGCGGACTAGCGGGGACCAAGAGACCCAGTACTTC
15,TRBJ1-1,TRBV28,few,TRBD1,CASSLQQGSRTEAFF,TGTGCCAGCAGTTTACAACAGGGGTCTAGGACTGAAGCTTTCTTT
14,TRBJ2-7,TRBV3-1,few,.,CASSQGLSSYEQYF,TGTGCCAGCAGCCAAGGACTATCCTCCTACGAGCAGTACTTC
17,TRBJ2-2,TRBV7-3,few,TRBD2,CASSLNPGTSGAGELFF,TGTGCCAGCAGCTTAAATCCCGGGACTAGCGGGGCCGGGGAGCTGTTTTTT
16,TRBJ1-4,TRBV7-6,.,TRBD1,CASSIQQGARNEKLFF,TGTGCCAGCAGCATTCAACAGGGGGCACGTAATGAAAAACTGTTTTTT
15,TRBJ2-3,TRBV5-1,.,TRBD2,CASSPDGSGVYTQYF,TGCGCCAGCAGCCCGGACGGTAGCGGGGTATATACGCAGTATTTT
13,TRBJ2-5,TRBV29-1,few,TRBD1,CSVGGQGKETQYF,TGCAGCGTTGGCGGACAGGGGAAAGAGACCCAGTACTTC
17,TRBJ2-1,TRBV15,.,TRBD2,CATSRYSGGRSYNEQFF,TGTGCCACCAGCAGATATAGCGGGGGGCGCTCCTACAATGAGCAGTTCTTC
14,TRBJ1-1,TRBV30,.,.,CAWSVVGVGTEAFF,TGTGCCTGGAGTGTAGTGGGAGTAGGCACTGAAGCTTTCTTT
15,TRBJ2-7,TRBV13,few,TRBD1,CASGDRDSVFYEQYF,TGTGCCAGCGGCGACCGGGACAGCGTCTTCTACGAGCAGTACTTC
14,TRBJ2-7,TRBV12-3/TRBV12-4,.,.,CASSLGEKRHEQYF,TGTGCCAGCAGCTTAGGGGAAAAGCGCCACGAGCAGTACTTC
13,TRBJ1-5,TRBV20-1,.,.,CSASYGSNQPQHF,TGCAGTGCTAGCTATGGAAGCAATCAGCCCCAGCATTTT
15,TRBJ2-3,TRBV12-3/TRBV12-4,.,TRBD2,CASSQIAGSTDAQYF,TGTGCCAGCAGTCAGATAGCGGGGAGCACAGATGCGCAGTATTTT
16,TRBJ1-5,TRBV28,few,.,CASSPRAGSRNQPQHF,TGTGCCAGCAGTCCCAGGGCGGGAAGTCGCAATCAGCCCCAGCATTTT
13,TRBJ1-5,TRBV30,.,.,CAWIGNSNQPQHF,TGTGCCTGGATAGGGAATAGCAATCAGCCCCAGCATTTT
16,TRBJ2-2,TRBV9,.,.,CASSVAGAANTGELFF,TGTGCCAGCAGCGTAGCGGGGGCCGCGAACACCGGGGAGCTGTTTTTT
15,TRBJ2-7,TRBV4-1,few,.,CASSQAQGQSREQYF,TGCGCCAGCAGCCAAGCGCAGGGTCAGTCTCGCGAGCAGTACTTC
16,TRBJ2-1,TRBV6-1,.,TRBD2,CASKEWGGGSYNEQFF,TGTGCCAGCAAAGAGTGGGGCGGGGGCTCCTACAATGAGCAGTTCTTC
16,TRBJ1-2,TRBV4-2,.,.,CASSQDPQGVNYGYTF,TGTGCCAGCAGCCAAGATCCCCAGGGTGTCAACTATGGCTACACCTTC
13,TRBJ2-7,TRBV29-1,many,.,CSVPAVFSYEQYF,TGCAGCGTCCCAGCAGTCTTCTCCTACGAGCAGTACTTC
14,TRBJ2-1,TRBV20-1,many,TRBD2,CSARTSGGADEQFF,TGCAGTGCGCGGACTAGCGGGGGGGCGGATGAGCAGTTCTTC
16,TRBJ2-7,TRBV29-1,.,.,CSVDGTDPSHPYEQYF,TGCAGCGTTGACGGAACAGATCCCTCACATCCCTACGAGCAGTACTTC
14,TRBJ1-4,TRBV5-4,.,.,CASSPSEGGEKLFF,TGTGCCAGCAGCCCGAGCGAGGGAGGTGAAAAACTGTTTTTT
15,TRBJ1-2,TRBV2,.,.,CASSQTSRANYGYTF,TGTGCCAGCAGCCAAACTTCCAGGGCTAACTATGGCTACACCTTC
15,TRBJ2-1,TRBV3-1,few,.,CASSRDLRSYNEQFF,TGTGCCAGCAGCCGGGACTTGCGCTCCTACAATGAGCAGTTCTTC
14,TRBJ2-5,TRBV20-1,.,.,CSARKRTVLETQYF,TGCAGTGCTAGAAAAAGGACAGTTTTAGAGACCCAGTACTTC
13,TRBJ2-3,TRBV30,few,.,CAWSGSFTDTQYF,TGTGCCTGGAGTGGGTCCTTCACAGATACGCAGTATTTT
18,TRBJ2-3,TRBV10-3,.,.,CAISESRDRGTSTDTQYF,TGTGCCATCAGTGAGTCGAGGGACCGGGGAACCAGCACAGATACGCAGTATTTT
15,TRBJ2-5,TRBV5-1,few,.,CASSEWTARGETQYF,TGCGCCAGCAGCGAGTGGACAGCCAGGGGAGAGACCCAGTACTTC
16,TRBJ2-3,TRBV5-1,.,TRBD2,CASSLRGSGDTDTQYF,TGCGCCAGCAGCTTGCGCGGTAGCGGGGATACAGATACGCAGTATTTT
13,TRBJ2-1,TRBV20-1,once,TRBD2,CSALAGVYNEQFF,TGCAGTGCGCTAGCGGGGGTTTACAATGAGCAGTTCTTC
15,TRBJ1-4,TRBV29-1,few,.,CSVEAWTATNEKLFF,TGCAGCGTTGAAGCCTGGACTGCAACTAATGAAAAACTGTTTTTT
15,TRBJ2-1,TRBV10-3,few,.,CAINATGGVNNEQFF,TGTGCCATCAATGCTACAGGGGGGGTGAACAATGAGCAGTTCTTC
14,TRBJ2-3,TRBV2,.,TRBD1,CASSGEQGRDTQYF,TGTGCCAGCAGTGGGGAACAGGGGAGAGATACGCAGTATTTT
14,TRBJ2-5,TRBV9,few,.,CASSVMGGQETQYF,TGTGCCAGCAGCGTAATGGGGGGCCAAGAGACCCAGTACTTC
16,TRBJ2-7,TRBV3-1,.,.,CASSQDWQVPTYEQYF,TGTGCCAGCAGCCAAGATTGGCAGGTACCCACCTACGAGCAGTACTTC
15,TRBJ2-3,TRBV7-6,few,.,CASILYRGRTDTQYF,TGTGCCAGCATCTTATATAGAGGGAGGACAGATACGCAGTATTTT
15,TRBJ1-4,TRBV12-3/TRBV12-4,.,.,CASSPLVSANEKLFF,TGTGCCAGCAGCCCCTTGGTGTCGGCGAATGAAAAACTGTTTTTT
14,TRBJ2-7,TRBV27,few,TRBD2,CASRRTSGVYEQYF,TGTGCCAGCAGGAGGACTAGCGGGGTTTACGAGCAGTACTTC